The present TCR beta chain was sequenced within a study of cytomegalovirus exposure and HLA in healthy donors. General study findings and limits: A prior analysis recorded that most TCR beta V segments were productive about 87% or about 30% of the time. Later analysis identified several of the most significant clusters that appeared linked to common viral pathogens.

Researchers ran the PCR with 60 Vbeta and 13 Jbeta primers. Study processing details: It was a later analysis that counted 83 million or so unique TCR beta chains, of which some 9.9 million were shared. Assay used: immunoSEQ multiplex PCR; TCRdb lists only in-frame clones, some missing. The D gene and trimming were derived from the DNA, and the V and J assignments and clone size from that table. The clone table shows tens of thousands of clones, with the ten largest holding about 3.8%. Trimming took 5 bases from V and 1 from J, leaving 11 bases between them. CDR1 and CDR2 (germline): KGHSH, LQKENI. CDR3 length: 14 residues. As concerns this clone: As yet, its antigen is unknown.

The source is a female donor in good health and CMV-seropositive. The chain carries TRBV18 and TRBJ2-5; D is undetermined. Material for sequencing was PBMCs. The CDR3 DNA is TGTGCCAGCTCATTGACACAGACCCAAGAGACCCAGTACTTC. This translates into CASSLTQTQETQYF. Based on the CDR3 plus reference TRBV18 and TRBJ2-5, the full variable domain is NAGVMQNPRHLVRRRGQEARLRCSPMKGHSHVYWYRQLPEEGLKFMVYLQKENIIDESGMPKERFSAEFPKEGPSILRIQQVVRGDSAAYFCASSLTQTQETQYFGPGTRLLVL.